Listed below are T cell receptor beta chains from one sample, sequenced in a study of cytomegalovirus exposure and HLA in healthy donors. Sequencing was performed with immunoSEQ multiplex PCR; in TCRdb, only in-frame clones are kept and a portion is missing. The sample lists approximately 150,000 clones, around 78% occurring once. The sequenced sample was PBMCs. The receptors were sampled from a woman between 40 and 55 years old in good health and CMV-seronegative. CDR3s include the opening cysteine and the closing phenylalanine or tryptophan. The D gene is left open where the match is weak. The size field is filled for only some rows; it gives once, few, many or a size class.

CDR3 DNA | CDR3 protein | J gene | clone size | V gene | CDR3 length | D gene
TGCGCCAGCAGAGTTAACAGGGGGAGTAACACTGAAGCTTTCTTT | CASRVNRGSNTEAFF | TRBJ1-1 | . | TRBV5-1 | 15 | TRBD1
TGTGCCAGCAGCTCGGAGGAGGGCTACAATGAGCAGTTCTTC | CASSSEEGYNEQFF | TRBJ2-1 | . | TRBV13 | 14 | .
TGTGCCATCAGTGCGCCCAGCTCCGGGACTGTCGTCTACGAGCAGTACTTC | CAISAPSSGTVVYEQYF | TRBJ2-7 | . | TRBV10-3 | 17 | .
TGTGCCAGTAGTTCTCCGACCGGGACTAGTGGGCACTCCTACAATGAGCAGTTCTTC | CASSSPTGTSGHSYNEQFF | TRBJ2-1 | . | TRBV19 | 19 | TRBD2
TGCAGCGCCGGGACTAGCATCTACGAGCAGTACTTC | CSAGTSIYEQYF | TRBJ2-7 | . | TRBV29-1 | 12 | TRBD2
TGTGCCAGCAGCTTAAGATCTGGGACTAGAGGCAATGAGCAGTTCTTC | CASSLRSGTRGNEQFF | TRBJ2-1 | . | TRBV11-3 | 16 | TRBD2
TGTGCCAGCAGCTCCGAGGGCTACACCTTC | CASSSEGYTF | TRBJ1-2 | . | TRBV7-9 | 10 | .
TGTGCCAGCAGTTTCAAGGTTAGCGGGAGTGTCCCCACAGATACGCAGTATTTT | CASSFKVSGSVPTDTQYF | TRBJ2-3 | . | TRBV28 | 18 | TRBD2
TGTGCCAGCAGCTTAACGACAAATACTTACGAGCAGTACTTC | CASSLTTNTYEQYF | TRBJ2-7 | . | TRBV7-8 | 14 | .
TGTGCCAGCAGCCCGACAGGGTCCAGGGGCATCGGGTCCTACGAGCAGTACTTC | CASSPTGSRGIGSYEQYF | TRBJ2-7 | . | TRBV7-6 | 18 | TRBD1
TGCGCCAGCAGCTTGGATGCTAGCGGTTACAATGAGCAGTTCTTC | CASSLDASGYNEQFF | TRBJ2-1 | . | TRBV5-1 | 15 | TRBD2
TGTGCCAGCAGGACCGGGACAGGGCCAGGGTATGGCTACACCTTC | CASRTGTGPGYGYTF | TRBJ1-2 | . | TRBV6-5 | 15 | TRBD1
TGTGCCAGCGGTCTTGGACAGCACAATCAGCCCCAGCATTTT | CASGLGQHNQPQHF | TRBJ1-5 | few | TRBV6-6 | 14 | .
TGTGCCAGCAGTTACCCCAGGGGCCAGGGGGAAGCTTTCTTT | CASSYPRGQGEAFF | TRBJ1-1 | . | TRBV6-6 | 14 | .
TGTGCCAGCTCGCCACTGGGGCAGCTCTTCCGGGAGCAGTACTTC | CASSPLGQLFREQYF | TRBJ2-7 | . | TRBV7-2 | 15 | .
TGTGCCAGCAGCGTCCAGGGGGGCAATCAGCCCCAGCATTTT | CASSVQGGNQPQHF | TRBJ1-5 | . | TRBV7-9 | 14 | TRBD1
TGTGCCAGCACCCTGAGCTCCTACGAGCAGTACTTC | CASTLSSYEQYF | TRBJ2-7 | . | TRBV2 | 12 | .
TGTGCCATCAGTGAGGAGAGCTCCTACGAGCAGTACTTC | CAISEESSYEQYF | TRBJ2-7 | . | TRBV10-3 | 13 | .
TGTGCCTGGACCGGCGGGGAGACCCAGTACTTC | CAWTGGETQYF | TRBJ2-5 | . | TRBV30 | 11 | .
TGCAGCTGGGGGCGGGCGAACACTGAAGCTTTCTTT | CSWGRANTEAFF | TRBJ1-1 | . | TRBV29-1 | 12 | .
TGTGCCAGCAGACCTGACAGGGTCGTCCACGAGCAGTACTTC | CASRPDRVVHEQYF | TRBJ2-7 | few | TRBV25-1 | 14 | TRBD1
TGCGCCAGCAGCCAAGAAAACAGCCTCACAGATACGCAGTATTTT | CASSQENSLTDTQYF | TRBJ2-3 | . | TRBV4-1 | 15 | .
TGCGCCAGCAGCCAAGATGGGACTAGCGGGTGGGGCACAGATACGCAGTATTTT | CASSQDGTSGWGTDTQYF | TRBJ2-3 | . | TRBV4-1 | 18 | TRBD2